Sequencing of this T cell receptor beta chain was carried out in a study of T cell repertoires in cytomegalovirus infection. Trimming took off 1 base at V and 1 base at J, with 7 bases between the two ends. CDR1 and CDR2 (germline): SGHTA, FQGNSA. The CDR3 loop spans 14 amino acids. The table lists this clonotype with many counts. The antigen remains unidentified. Each CDR3 protein gets one entry after TCRdb re-called the reads with MiXCR. The sample includes 640,000 or so distinct CDR3 sequences, 30% to 40% seen only once; the top ten take about 20%. The TCR originated in a human donor in good health (CMV status not recorded). Some clones in this sample may be carry-over from other donors' samples. The specimen comprised cultured PBMCs, sampled from culture after CMV antigen stimulation. The chain joins TRBV7-2 to TRBJ2-5; possibly TRBD1 or TRBD2 for D (5 bases each). CDR3 sequence (DNA): TGTGCCAGCAGCTTAGTTGGGGGCCAAGAGACCCAGTACTTC. Its protein product is CASSLVGGQETQYF.